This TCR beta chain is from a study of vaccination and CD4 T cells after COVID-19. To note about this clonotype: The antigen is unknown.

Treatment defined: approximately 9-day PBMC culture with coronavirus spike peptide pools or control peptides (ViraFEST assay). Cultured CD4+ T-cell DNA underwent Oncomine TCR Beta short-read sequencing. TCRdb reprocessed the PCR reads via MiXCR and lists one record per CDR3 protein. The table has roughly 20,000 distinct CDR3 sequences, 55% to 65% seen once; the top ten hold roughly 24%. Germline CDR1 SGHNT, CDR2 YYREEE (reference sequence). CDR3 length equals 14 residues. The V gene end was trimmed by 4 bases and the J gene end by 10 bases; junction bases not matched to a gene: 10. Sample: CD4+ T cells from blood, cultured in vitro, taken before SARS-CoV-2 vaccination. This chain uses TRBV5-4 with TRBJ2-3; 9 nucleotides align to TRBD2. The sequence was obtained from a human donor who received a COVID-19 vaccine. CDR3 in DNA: TGTGCCAGCAGCCCGGGACTAGCCGGGCGGGCGCAGTATTTT. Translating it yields CASSPGLAGRAQYF.